A selection of T cell receptor beta chains follows, all from one sample in a study of blood T cell repertoires in COVID-19. Sequencing was performed with immunoSEQ multiplex PCR; in TCRdb, only in-frame clones are kept and a portion is missing. This sample has 150,000 to 200,000 clones; 60% to 80% occur once, and the top ten carry about 18%. Sequenced material: peripheral blood. These receptors were taken from a man aged 55 to 70 with active or convalescent COVID-19. Each CDR3 is given with its conserved first and last residue.

j_call v_call cdr3_aa
TRBJ2-3 TRBV15 CATSRSQGRLDTQYF
TRBJ1-2 TRBV10-3 CAISDAQGQGYGYTF
TRBJ2-1 TRBV9 CASSGDLAGANEQFF
TRBJ2-7 TRBV6-5 CASSPPGGSYEQYF
TRBJ2-7 TRBV28 CASRRGLAGYEQYF
TRBJ2-3 TRBV6-5 CASSYGDTQYF
TRBJ2-1 TRBV28 CASTGGTGSYNEQFF
TRBJ2-2 TRBV11-2 CASSLQAGWNTGELFF
TRBJ2-1 TRBV27 CASSLAGGNNEQFF
TRBJ2-1 TRBV18 CASSPQGGVNQQFF
TRBJ1-6 TRBV9 CASSVQEGGSPLHF
TRBJ2-6 TRBV3-1/TRBV3-2 CASSPPIQGANVLTF
TRBJ2-7 TRBV18 CASSPTSGSEQYF
TRBJ2-7 TRBV14 CASSQIWGQGSYEQYF
TRBJ2-7 TRBV5-6 CASSSQGLLREQYF
TRBJ2-2 TRBV5-4 CASSLPRLSGTGELFF
TRBJ2-7 TRBV6-5 CASSPWTGPYEQYF
TRBJ1-2 TRBV29-1 CSVDNLVYGYTF
TRBJ1-2 TRBV4-1 CASSQGDSLYGYTF
TRBJ2-5 TRBV5-4 CASSLYGGEETQYF